This TCR beta chain was captured by sequencing in a study of control samples from healthy donors and cancer patients. CDR3 size: 12 residues. V was pared by 7 bases and J by 2 bases, with 9 bases between. CDR1 is SNHLY, CDR2 FYNNEI, per germline. Profiling relied on immunoSEQ multiplex PCR, and the TCRdb table lists in-frame clones only, not all of them. The repertoire holds some 130,000 clones, roughly 90% seen once, with about 11% in the top ten. V is TRBV2 and J is TRBJ2-7; D unresolved. The sample taken for sequencing was blood. The clonotype comes from a young man in good health. CDR3 in amino acids: CASIVTTYEQYF. The CDR3 DNA reads TGTGCCAGCATTGTCACCACCTACGAGCAGTACTTC.